These 30 T cell receptor beta chains came from one sample sequenced in a study of CD8+ T cells in alopecia areata. Treatment indicated: oral pan-JAK inhibitor, 5-10 mg twice daily. After isolation, RNA underwent reverse transcription to generate cDNA as the sequencing template. The method was immunoSEQ multiplex PCR; TCRdb's version includes in-frame clones alone and lacks a portion of them. This table holds some 190,000 clones, approximately 61% found once. The sequences come from CD4+ T cells sorted from blood, collected at week 24, from a patient treated with tofacitinib. Receptor source: a human donor with alopecia areata.

This chain links TRBV20-1 with TRBJ1-1; possible D gene TRBD1, 5 bases. This CDR3 comprises 10 residues. In germline, CDR1 is DFQATT, CDR2 SNEGSKA (reference sequence). V was trimmed by 3 bases and J by 10 bases, leaving 9 bases between them. For the CDR3, the DNA is TGCAGTGCTAGGGACATTGGAGCTTTCTTT. Its translation is CSARDIGAFF.

The DNA for the CDR3 is TGTGCCAGCAGCTTAATAGCGGGGGGACAAGAGACCCAGTACTTC. This codes for CASSLIAGGQETQYF. The rearrangement uses TRBV7-2 and TRBJ2-5; TRBD2 agrees at 10 bases. V lost 2 bases to trimming and J lost 2 bases; unmatched junction nucleotides: 2. This CDR3 has 15 residues. Germline CDR1 SGHTA, CDR2 FQGNSA.

This clone was seen once. This chain connects TRBV2 to TRBJ2-2; 8 positions match TRBD2. The CDR3 totals 15 residues. V dropped 7 bases and J dropped 6; count of bases not matched to a gene: 10. Germline assignment: CDR1 SNHLY and CDR2 FYNNEI. The DNA for the CDR3 is TGTGCCAGCACCTCGGGGGGGATGACGGCCGGGGAGCTGTTTTTT. It yields the protein CASTSGGMTAGELFF. The whole variable domain, remainder taken from reference TRBV2 and TRBJ2-2, is EPEVTQTPSHQVTQMGQEVILRCVPISNHLYFYWYRQILGQKVEFLVSFYNNEISEKSEIFDDQFSVERPDGSNFTLKIRSTKLEDSAMYFCASTSGGMTAGELFFGEGSRLTVL.

The rearrangement uses TRBV29-1 and TRBJ1-1, with D possibly matching TRBD1 (6 bases). V was clipped by 4 bases and J by 0 bases, with 12 bases between them. CDR1 is SQVTM, CDR2 ANQGSEA, per germline. This CDR3 has 14 residues. The CDR3 bases are TGCAGCGTTGTAGGGGGGGCAGTGAACACTGAAGCTTTCTTT. It is translated as CSVVGGAVNTEAFF.

This clone has a handful of counts. The chain recombines TRBV19 with TRBJ2-7; 8 nucleotides align to TRBD1. With V trimmed by 6 bases and J by 0 bases, 7 bases remained unmatched. Germline CDR1 LNHDA, CDR2 SQIVND (reference sequence). This CDR3 contains 15 residues. DNA of the CDR3: TGTGCCAGTAGCCCAAGACAGGGGCCCTCCTACGAGCAGTACTTC. Translated: CASSPRQGPSYEQYF.

The sample holds a few counts of this clone. The rearrangement links TRBV11-3 to TRBJ1-1; no clear D gene. V was trimmed by 0 bases and J by 4 bases, leaving 9 bases between them. Per the germline V gene, CDR1 is SGHNT and CDR2 is YENEEA. The CDR3 loop spans 14 amino acids. The CDR3 region is CASSLDGVATEAFF. CDR3 in DNA: TGTGCCAGCAGCTTAGACGGGGTGGCCACTGAAGCTTTCTTT.

The J gene is TRBJ2-3, the V gene TRBV14; the match to TRBD2 covers 13 bases. Trimming cost V 5 bases and J 4 bases; bases outside gene matches: 3. CDR1 and CDR2 from the germline V gene are SGHDN and FVKESK. CDR3 length equals 15 residues. The CDR3 loop is CASSRTSGGADTQYF. The CDR3 nucleotides read TGTGCCAGCAGCAGGACTAGCGGGGGTGCAGATACGCAGTATTTT.

The gene calls are TRBV7-3 and TRBJ2-5; D not resolved. V was shortened by 6 bases and J by 6 bases, with 14 bases between the two germline ends. CDR1 is SGHTA, CDR2 FQGTGA, per germline. The CDR3 spans 13 residues. The CDR3 DNA sequence: TGTGCCAGCAGTAACGGGCCTGGGAAGACCCAGTACTTC. As protein: CASSNGPGKTQYF.

As for this clone: One end of the junction does not line up with germline, which may come from a read error. V gene TRBV5-1 combines with J gene TRBJ2-4; TRBD1 agrees at 7 bases. Per germline, CDR1 SGHRS and CDR2 YFSETQ. The CDR3 has 15 amino acids. The DNA of the CDR3 is TGCGCCAGCAGCACCACCGGGACAGCCCAAAACATTCAGTACTTC. Its protein is CASSTTGTAQNIQYF.

This clone has just a few counts. The J gene is TRBJ2-7, the V gene TRBV7-9; maybe TRBD1 (6 bases). CDR1 and CDR2 from the germline V gene are SEHNR and FQNEAQ (reference sequence). Between the trimmed V and J ends, which lost 1 base and 2 bases, there was a span of 12 bases. The CDR3 spans 15 residues. CDR3: CASSLVQGRAYEQYF. The CDR3 nucleotides are TGTGCCAGCAGCTTAGTACAGGGACGGGCCTACGAGCAGTACTTC.

The genes are TRBV7-2 and TRBJ1-2; D may be TRBD1 (5 bases). The V gene's germline CDR1 is SGHTA and CDR2 FQGNSA. Trimming took off 2 bases at V and 4 bases at J, with 11 bases between the two ends. The CDR3 totals 14 residues. The CDR3 DNA reads TGTGCCAGCAGCTTAAGACAGCATGTCTATGGCTACACCTTC. Amino acids: CASSLRQHVYGYTF.

The rearrangement uses TRBV4-3 and TRBJ1-5; D possibly corresponds to TRBD1 (6 bases). Trimming cost V 3 bases and J 8 bases, with 17 bases left between them. Germline values: CDR1 LGHNA, CDR2 YSLEER. CDR3 length equals 15 residues. The CDR3 nucleotides read TGCGCCAGCAGCCAGACAGGTTCTTCTAGTGAGCCCCAGCATTTT. Translating it yields CASSQTGSSSEPQHF.

The chain couples TRBV27 to TRBJ2-6; 11 bases are shared with TRBD2. V gave up 7 bases and J gave up 0 bases; unmatched junction bases: 2. The CDR3 has 16 amino acids. Germline loops: CDR1 MNHEY, CDR2 SMNVEV (reference sequence). Here the CDR3 DNA reads TGTGCCAGCAAGGGACTAGCGGCCTCTGGGGCCAACGTCCTGACTTTC. It codes for CASKGLAASGANVLTF.

Only a few counts were recorded for this clone. This chain uses TRBV7-2 with TRBJ1-5, with D unclear. The CDR3 contains 14 residues. Germline V gene data show CDR1 as SGHTA and CDR2 as FQGNSA. Trimming took off 8 bases at V and 7 bases at J, with 18 bases between the two ends. CDR3 residues: CASGYPDGGQPQHF. DNA for the CDR3: TGTGCCAGCGGCTACCCGGACGGAGGGCAGCCCCAGCATTTT.

CDR3 residues: CAWYNDNEQFF. The CDR3 bases are TGTGCCTGGTATAATGACAATGAGCAGTTCTTC. The chain recombines TRBV30 with TRBJ2-1; D is unresolved. CDR1 and CDR2 (germline): GTSNPN, SVGIG (reference sequence). This CDR3 has 11 amino acids. Trimming took 5 bases from V and 5 from J, leaving 7 bases between them.

V is TRBV30 and J is TRBJ2-1, with D perhaps matching TRBD1 or TRBD2 (6 bases each). The length of the CDR3 is 14 residues. Trimming cost V 5 bases and J 1 base, with 12 bases left between them. Germline V gene sequence: CDR1 GTSNPN, CDR2 SVGIG (reference sequence). The CDR3 loop reads CAWGGTSSYNEQFF. The CDR3 DNA sequence: TGTGCCTGGGGCGGGACATCATCCTACAATGAGCAGTTCTTC.

The table lists this clone with a count of one. V is TRBV7-9 and J is TRBJ2-7, with 9 bases lining up with TRBD1. Germline trimming cut 5 bases from V and 0 bases from J; bases unmatched to any gene: 5. Per the germline V gene, CDR1 is SEHNR and CDR2 is FQNEAQ (reference sequence). CDR3 size: 15 residues. CDR3 nucleotides: TGTGCCAGCAGCGGGGACAGGGTAAGCTCCTACGAGCAGTACTTC. It specifies CASSGDRVSSYEQYF.

This clone was seen more than once but under ten times. V gene TRBV9 combines with J gene TRBJ2-1; the match to TRBD2 covers 9 bases. CDR3 size: 16 residues. The germline V gene encodes CDR1 SGDLS and CDR2 YYNGEE. Losses at the gene ends were 0 bases for V and 6 bases for J; bases not matched to a gene: 7. The CDR3 sequence is CASSVGPSGEINEQFF. The CDR3 region has the DNA TGTGCCAGCAGCGTAGGCCCTAGCGGGGAGATCAATGAGCAGTTCTTC.

The CDR3 DNA sequence: TGTGCCATCAGGGCAGGGGGGTCCTACGAGCAGTACTTC. It yields the protein CAIRAGGSYEQYF. The chain combines TRBV10-3 with TRBJ2-7, with D perhaps TRBD1 (7 bases). Germline values: CDR1 ENHRY, CDR2 SYGVKD. The length of the CDR3 is 13 residues. V was cut by 6 bases and J by 1 base, with 10 bases left in between.

The chain recombines TRBV6-6 with TRBJ2-7, with D possibly TRBD2 on 5 matching bases. The CDR3 is 13 residues long. CDR1 and CDR2 from the germline V gene are MNHNY and SVGAGI (reference sequence). Trimming cost V 6 bases and J 3 bases, with 12 bases left between them. Here the CDR3 reads CASSFRSGYEQYF. The CDR3 DNA sequence: TGTGCCAGCAGCTTTAGAAGCGGCTACGAGCAGTACTTC.

About this clone: The sample has other DNA sequences that encode this CDR3 too. V and J are TRBV29-1 and TRBJ1-1, with D unclear. The V end lost 7 bases, the J end lost 2 bases, and 5 bases lay between the germline ends. Looked up from germline, CDR1 is SQVTM and CDR2 is ANQGSEA. The CDR3 length is 10 residues. The CDR3: CSADNTEAFF. The CDR3, as DNA: TGCAGCGCCGACAACACTGAAGCTTTCTTT.

A remark on this clone: Other nucleotide sequences from this sample produce the same CDR3. CDR3 amino acids: CAWSVQGNSPLHF. DNA for the CDR3: TGTGCCTGGAGTGTACAAGGAAATTCACCCCTCCACTTT. The chain employs TRBV30 and TRBJ1-6, with D unclear. Germline V gene sequence: CDR1 GTSNPN, CDR2 SVGIG (reference sequence). With 0 bases removed from V and 7 bases from J, the gap between germline ends came to 7 bases. This CDR3 is 13 amino acids long.

The CDR3 loop is CSSGGSNEQFF. CDR3 bases: TGCTCGAGTGGGGGCTCGAATGAGCAGTTCTTC. The rearrangement joins TRBV29-1 to TRBJ2-1, with a weak D call TRBD1 (6 bases). Germline CDR1 SQVTM, CDR2 ANQGSEA. This CDR3 region has 11 residues.

The chain recombines TRBV29-1 with TRBJ2-2; D tentatively fits TRBD1 or TRBD2 (5 bases each). V was clipped by 4 bases and J by 2 bases, with 14 bases between them. The CDR3 extends over 15 amino acids. CDR1 is SQVTM and CDR2 is ANQGSEA in the germline V gene. Here the CDR3 DNA reads TGCAGCGTTGCCCTAGGGACCCTAAACACCGGGGAGCTGTTTTTT. Translated: CSVALGTLNTGELFF.

The sample holds a few counts of this clone. The V and J genes are TRBV6-5 and TRBJ2-5; D not resolved. The V gene's germline CDR1 is MNHEY and CDR2 SVGAGI. The CDR3 has 13 amino acids. V lost 6 bases, J lost 1 base, and 9 bases lay in between. The CDR3 bases are TGTGCCAGCAGCAGGCGGACCCAAGAGACCCAGTACTTC. Translating gives CASSRRTQETQYF.

Only a few counts were recorded for this clone. This chain links TRBV30 with TRBJ1-6, with a possible D match to TRBD1 (6 bases). Germline V gene sequence: CDR1 GTSNPN, CDR2 SVGIG (reference sequence). V gave up 8 bases and J gave up 10 bases, with 15 bases separating them. The CDR3 length is 12 residues. Here the CDR3 DNA reads TGTGCCGGGGGGCCAGGAGGATCACCCCTCCACTTT. Translation: CAGGPGGSPLHF.

As regards this clone: One end of the junction varies from germline; a read error may be responsible. The genes are TRBV7-8 and TRBJ2-3; D not resolved. CDR1 is SGHVS, CDR2 FQNEAQ, per germline. The CDR3 is made up of 11 amino acids. The CDR3 loop is CASSLHSLLVF. In nucleotides, the CDR3 is TGTGCCAGCAGTCTTCATTCCCTACTCGTTTTT.

This chain links TRBV5-6 with TRBJ2-2; 8 bases agree with TRBD2. Germline V gene data show CDR1 as SGHDT and CDR2 as YYEEEE. CDR3 length: 16 amino acids. V lost 2 bases to trimming and J lost 1 base; unmatched junction nucleotides: 4. The CDR3 region is CASSFRGLGNTGELFF. CDR3 coding DNA: TGTGCCAGCAGCTTTCGGGGACTAGGGAACACCGGGGAGCTGTTTTTT.

The chain links TRBV9 to TRBJ2-5; no clear D gene. The germline V gene encodes CDR1 SGDLS and CDR2 YYNGEE. V was cut by 4 bases and J by 4 bases, with 11 bases left in between. The CDR3 is 13 amino acids. Written as DNA, the CDR3 is TGTGCCAGCAGCTTCAGACCAAGAGAGACCCAGTACTTC. Amino acids: CASSFRPRETQYF.

V and J are TRBV25-1 and TRBJ1-5, with D possibly being TRBD1 (5 bases). The CDR3 loop spans 15 amino acids. Germline V gene lookup returns CDR1 MGHDK and CDR2 SYGVNS. The V gene lost 2 bases and the J gene lost 7 bases, with 15 bases spanning the gap. The CDR3 protein is CASSEPGPEGQPQHF. Here the CDR3 DNA reads TGTGCCAGCAGTGAACCGGGCCCCGAGGGGCAGCCCCAGCATTTT. Using reference TRBV25-1 and TRBJ1-5 for the parts outside the CDR3, the full variable domain is EADIYQTPRYLVIGTGKKITLECSQTMGHDKMYWYQQDPGMELHLIHYSYGVNSTEKGDLSSESTVSRIRTEHFPLTLESARPSHTSQYLCASSEPGPEGQPQHFGDGTRLSIL.